This TCR beta chain is drawn from a study of T cells in Graves' hyperthyroidism and ophthalmopathy. V was shortened by 6 bases and J by 7 bases, with 7 bases between the two germline ends. This CDR3 region has 12 residues. The germline CDR1 and CDR2 sequences are MNHNY and SVGAGI (reference sequence). The TCR beta CDR3 regions underwent amplification using RNA transcripts as the source. A set of HTBI primers served as the primers for a first-round RT-PCR of the TCR CDR3. TCRdb re-derived calls from the multiplex PCR reads in MiXCR, one entry per CDR3 protein. The sample holds about 570,000 distinct CDR3 sequences, 46% seen once. Regarding the study as a whole: Most thyroid-expanded clonotypes above 0.001 were also found in blood. The model made its ophthalmopathy prediction, and onset followed a median approximately 6 months later.

Turning to this clonotype: The antigen is undetermined.

Exclusion followed for patients with uncontrolled infection, other autoimmune disease, pregnancy or lactation. Clinical symptoms, serum thyroxine, TRAb, thyroid ultrasound and orbital computed tomography established diagnosis. The sample comprised peripheral blood or thyroid tissue (not recorded which). This receptor was taken from an adult woman with Graves' disease, either hyperthyroidism or ophthalmopathy (not recorded which). The chain employs TRBV6-6 and TRBJ1-6; no clear D. CDR3 DNA sequence: TGTGCCAGCAGCATCATAAATTCACCCCTCCACTTT. Translated: CASSIINSPLHF.